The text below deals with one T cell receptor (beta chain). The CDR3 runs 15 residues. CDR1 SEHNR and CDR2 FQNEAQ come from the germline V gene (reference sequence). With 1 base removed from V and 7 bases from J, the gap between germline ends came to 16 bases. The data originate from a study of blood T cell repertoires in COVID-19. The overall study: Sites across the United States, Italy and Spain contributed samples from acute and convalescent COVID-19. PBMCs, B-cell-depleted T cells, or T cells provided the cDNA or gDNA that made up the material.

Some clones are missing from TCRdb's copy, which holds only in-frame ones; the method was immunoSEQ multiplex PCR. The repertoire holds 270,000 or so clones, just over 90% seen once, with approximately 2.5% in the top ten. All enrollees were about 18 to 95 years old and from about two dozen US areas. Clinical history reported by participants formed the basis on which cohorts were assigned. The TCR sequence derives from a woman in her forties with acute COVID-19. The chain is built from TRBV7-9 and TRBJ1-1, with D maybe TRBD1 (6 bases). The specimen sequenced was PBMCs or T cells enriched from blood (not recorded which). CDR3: CASSLVQGWYGEAFF. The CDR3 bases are TGTGCCAGCAGCTTAGTTCAGGGGTGGTACGGTGAAGCTTTCTTT.